These 24 T cell receptor beta chains originate from one sample sequenced in a study of cytomegalovirus exposure and HLA in healthy donors. PCR employed 60 Vbeta and 13 Jbeta primers. The assay was immunoSEQ multiplex PCR, and TCRdb's table has in-frame clones only and misses some. The repertoire holds more than 25,000 clones, with roughly 66% as singletons. Sequencing was carried out using PBMCs. These receptors were taken from a male donor in good health and CMV-seropositive.

V gene TRBV6-1 combines with J gene TRBJ1-2; D perhaps matches TRBD1 (6 bases). The CDR3 consists of 14 residues. Germline V CDR1 and CDR2: MNHNS, SASEGT. V lost 1 base and J 8 bases, leaving 14 bases between the germline ends. CDR3 DNA sequence: TGTGCCAGCAGTGAAGTTCGCAGGGGAGAAGGCTACACCTTC. Protein: CASSEVRRGEGYTF.

The chain links TRBV5-6 to TRBJ1-5; D gene uncertain. Looked up from germline, CDR1 is SGHDT and CDR2 is YYEEEE. The germline V and J ends were trimmed by 0 bases and 4 bases, with 8 bases remaining between them. This CDR3 region has 14 residues. DNA for the CDR3: TGTGCCAGCAGCTTGGTGGCCGGGAATCAGCCCCAGCATTTT. Residues: CASSLVAGNQPQHF.

The table lists this clone with a few counts. The chain uses TRBV6-5 and TRBJ1-4; D is perhaps TRBD1 (6 bases). The CDR3 sequence is 14 residues long. Trimming removed 2 bases at V and 10 bases at J, with 14 bases between. The V gene's germline CDR1 is MNHEY and CDR2 SVGAGI. CDR3 sequence reads: CASSYGPGEGKLFF. The CDR3 bases are TGTGCCAGCAGTTACGGTCCAGGGGAGGGAAAACTGTTTTTT.

The rearrangement links TRBV30 to TRBJ2-1, with D perhaps TRBD2 (6 bases). The germline V gene has CDR1 GTSNPN and CDR2 SVGIG (reference sequence). The CDR3 is 16 residues long. The V end was cut by 5 bases, the J end by 0 bases, with 17 bases between. CDR3 DNA: TGTGCCTGGTCGACGGGGGTTCTAAGCTCCTACAATGAGCAGTTCTTC. Protein product: CAWSTGVLSSYNEQFF.

The gene calls are TRBV15 and TRBJ2-4; D is uncertain. The CDR3 contains 12 residues. The V and J ends lost 0 bases and 8 bases respectively, with 5 bases between them. CDR1 and CDR2 from the germline V gene are LNHNV and YYDKDF (reference sequence). CDR3 in DNA: TGTGCCACCAGCAGAGATCAGGACATTCAGTACTTC. Protein sequence: CATSRDQDIQYF.

The chain links TRBV7-2 to TRBJ1-5; maybe TRBD1 (5 bases). CDR1 and CDR2 (germline): SGHTA, FQGNSA. This CDR3 is 15 amino acids long. V was shortened by 1 base and J by 3 bases, with 10 bases between the two germline ends. The CDR3, as DNA: TGTGCCAGCAGCTTAGAACAGGCCTACAATCAGCCCCAGCATTTT. This translates into CASSLEQAYNQPQHF.

The V and J genes are TRBV7-9 and TRBJ1-2, with D perhaps matching TRBD1 (6 bases). The CDR3 spans 13 residues. Germline assignment: CDR1 SEHNR and CDR2 FQNEAQ (reference sequence). Trimming pared 4 bases from V and 4 bases from J, leaving 10 bases between. This CDR3 reads CASSSDSPYGYTF. The CDR3 nucleotides are TGTGCCAGCAGCTCGGACAGCCCCTATGGCTACACCTTC.

The chain has TRBV5-1 and TRBJ2-7; tentatively, D is TRBD2 (5 bases). The CDR3 spans 17 residues. Germline CDR1 SGHRS, CDR2 YFSETQ. Trimming removed 1 base from V and 0 bases from J, with 17 bases in between. The chain's CDR3 is CASSLISPRESSYEQYF. The CDR3 DNA is TGCGCCAGCAGCTTGATTTCTCCTAGGGAGTCCTCCTACGAGCAGTACTTC.

V gene TRBV5-1 combines with J gene TRBJ2-7; 7 positions match TRBD2. In germline, CDR1 is SGHRS, CDR2 YFSETQ. The CDR3 length is 14 residues. V was clipped by 2 bases and J by 0 bases; unmatched bases: 2. Here the CDR3 reads CASSFGGDSYEQYF. The CDR3 region has the DNA TGCGCCAGCAGCTTTGGGGGGGACTCCTACGAGCAGTACTTC.

V is TRBV6-1 and J is TRBJ2-5; 12 nucleotides match TRBD2. Germline values: CDR1 MNHNS, CDR2 SASEGT. This CDR3 contains 15 residues. V gave up 3 bases and J gave up 2 bases; unmatched junction bases: 1. CDR3 sequence (DNA): TGTGCCAGCAGTGAGACTAGCGGGAGTCAAGAGACCCAGTACTTC. The encoded protein is CASSETSGSQETQYF.

This clone has just one count. CDR3 region: CASSPGQYGYTF. CDR3 nucleotides: TGTGCCAGCAGCCCGGGACAGTATGGCTACACCTTC. This sequence joins TRBV14 and TRBJ1-2; 7 bases fit TRBD1. V was clipped by 4 bases and J by 5 bases; unmatched bases: 1. CDR1 and CDR2 (germline): SGHDN, FVKESK. CDR3 length: 12 amino acids. The full variable domain, rest sourced from reference TRBV14 and TRBJ1-2, is EAGVTQFPSHSVIEKGQTVTLRCDPISGHDNLYWYRRVMGKEIKFLLHFVKESKQDESGMPNNRFLAERTGGTYSTLKVQPAELEDSGVYFCASSPGQYGYTFGSGTRLTVV.

This rearrangement joins TRBV7-9 to TRBJ2-7; weak D call: TRBD1 (6 bases). Trimming removed 0 bases from V and 4 bases from J, with 7 bases in between. This CDR3 has 13 residues. CDR1 is SEHNR and CDR2 is FQNEAQ in the germline V gene (reference sequence). The CDR3 DNA reads TGTGCCAGCAGCTTAGCTCAGGGGTACGAGCAGTACTTC. Its translation is CASSLAQGYEQYF.

This clone was recorded only once. The chain carries TRBV6-4 and TRBJ2-2; 7 bases align to TRBD2. Losses at the gene ends were 4 bases for V and 4 bases for J; bases not matched to a gene: 12. Per germline, CDR1 MRHNA and CDR2 SNTAGT. This CDR3 region has 17 residues. CDR3 amino acids: CASSALPGGTSTGELFF. The CDR3 DNA reads as TGTGCCAGCAGTGCCCTTCCGGGGGGTACGAGCACCGGGGAGCTGTTTTTT.

The chain recombines TRBV6-5 with TRBJ1-2, with D possibly TRBD1 on 5 matching bases. V dropped 5 bases and J dropped 2 bases, with 9 bases sitting between them. This CDR3 region has 13 residues. The germline V gene has CDR1 MNHEY and CDR2 SVGAGI. CDR3 loop: CASSKDRNYGYTF. CDR3 DNA sequence: TGTGCCAGCAGTAAAGACAGAAACTATGGCTACACCTTC.

This clone was found a few times. As DNA, the CDR3 is TGTGCCAGCAGTGAACCAGGGTCGTATGAAAAACTGTTTTTT. It is translated as CASSEPGSYEKLFF. The chain recombines TRBV25-1 with TRBJ1-4; D is possibly TRBD1 (5 bases). Germline V gene data show CDR1 as MGHDK and CDR2 as SYGVNS. V was pared by 2 bases and J by 6 bases, with 10 bases between. This CDR3 has 14 amino acids.

The CDR3 region has the DNA TGTGCCAGCAGCCGCAGCAGGAGCAATCAGCCCCAGCATTTT. Translation gives CASSRSRSNQPQHF. This chain uses TRBV13 with TRBJ1-5; D uncertain. From germline, CDR1 is PRHDT and CDR2 FYEKMQ (reference sequence). V was clipped by 5 bases and J by 1 base, with 9 bases between them. CDR3 length equals 14 residues.

The chain links TRBV7-9 to TRBJ1-1; 8 nucleotides align to TRBD1. CDR3 length: 16 residues. CDR1 is SEHNR, CDR2 FQNEAQ, per germline (reference sequence). V shed 5 bases, J shed 4 bases, and the junction held 12 bases outside the gene matches. The DNA of the CDR3 is TGTGCCAGCAGCCAAAACCAGGGGGCAAGTAGCACTGAAGCTTTCTTT. Its protein product is CASSQNQGASSTEAFF.

The chain joins TRBV2 to TRBJ1-2; 7 bases agree with TRBD1. The CDR3 has 14 residues. V shed 6 bases, J shed 6 bases, and the junction held 10 bases outside the gene matches. Germline loops: CDR1 SNHLY, CDR2 FYNNEI. The CDR3 is CASRLTQGLDGYTF. Here the CDR3 DNA reads TGTGCCAGCAGATTAACACAGGGGTTGGATGGCTACACCTTC.

V gene TRBV5-1 combines with J gene TRBJ2-7; 7 nucleotides agree with TRBD2. CDR3 length: 15 amino acids. Germline loops: CDR1 SGHRS, CDR2 YFSETQ. Trimming removed 6 bases from V and 0 bases from J; junction bases left unmatched: 9. DNA of the CDR3: TGCGCCAGCACCAGCGGGGACTCTTACTCCTACGAGCAGTACTTC. It translates to CASTSGDSYSYEQYF.

This chain joins TRBV5-1 and TRBJ2-1; 7 bases are a match to TRBD2. The CDR3 extends over 14 amino acids. The germline CDR1 and CDR2 sequences are SGHRS and YFSETQ. Trimming removed 3 bases from V and 3 bases from J; junction bases left unmatched: 3. The CDR3 loop reads CASSSRGDYNEQFF. The CDR3, as DNA: TGCGCCAGCAGCTCCCGGGGGGACTACAATGAGCAGTTCTTC.

The genes are TRBV7-2 and TRBJ2-1, with D perhaps matching TRBD2 (6 bases). The CDR3 is 14 amino acids. Germline loops: CDR1 SGHTA, CDR2 FQGNSA. Between the trimmed V and J ends, which lost 0 bases and 3 bases, there was a span of 6 bases. The CDR3 sequence: CASSLARDYNEQFF. The CDR3 nucleotides are TGTGCCAGCAGCTTAGCGCGGGACTACAATGAGCAGTTCTTC. Complete variable domain (other parts from reference TRBV7-2 and TRBJ2-1): GAGVSQSPSNKVTEKGKDVELRCDPISGHTALYWYRQSLGQGLEFLIYFQGNSAPDKSGLPSDRFSAERTGGSVSTLTIQRTQQEDSAVYLCASSLARDYNEQFFGPGTRLTVL.

This chain connects TRBV5-1 to TRBJ2-7; tentatively, D is TRBD2 (5 bases). V was cut by 3 bases and J by 4 bases, with 17 bases left in between. The CDR3 is made up of 15 amino acids. CDR1 and CDR2 from the germline V gene are SGHRS and YFSETQ. CDR3 bases: TGCGCCAGCAGCTGGCCCCAGGCTAGCAGTTACGAGCAGTACTTC. This translates into CASSWPQASSYEQYF.

This sequence joins TRBV5-1 and TRBJ1-2; TRBD1 might be the D (6 bases). V lost 4 bases, J lost 2 bases, and 9 bases lay in between. The germline V gene encodes CDR1 SGHRS and CDR2 YFSETQ. There are 13 residues in the CDR3. This chain's CDR3 is CASSPTGNYGYTF. The CDR3 bases are TGCGCCAGCAGCCCAACAGGGAACTATGGCTACACCTTC.

This clone came up once. This rearrangement joins TRBV7-3 to TRBJ2-1; D gene unclear. Germline V gives CDR1 SGHTA, CDR2 FQGTGA. V gave up 5 bases and J gave up 8 bases, with 16 bases separating them. The CDR3 runs to 14 residues. CDR3 protein: CASSGDPTVDEQFF. Written as DNA, the CDR3 is TGTGCCAGCAGCGGTGACCCCACAGTCGATGAGCAGTTCTTC.